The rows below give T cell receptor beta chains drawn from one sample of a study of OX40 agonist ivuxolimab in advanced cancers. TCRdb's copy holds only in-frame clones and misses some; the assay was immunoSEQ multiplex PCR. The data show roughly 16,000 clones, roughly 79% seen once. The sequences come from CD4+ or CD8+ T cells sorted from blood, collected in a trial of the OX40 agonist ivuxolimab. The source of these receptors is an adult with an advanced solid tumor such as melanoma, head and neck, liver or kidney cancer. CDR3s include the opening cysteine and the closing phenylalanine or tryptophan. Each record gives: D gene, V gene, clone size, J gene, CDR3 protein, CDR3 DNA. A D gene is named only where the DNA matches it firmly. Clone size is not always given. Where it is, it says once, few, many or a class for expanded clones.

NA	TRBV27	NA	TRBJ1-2	CASSFASGYGYTF	TGTGCCAGCAGTTTTGCATCGGGCTATGGCTACACCTTC
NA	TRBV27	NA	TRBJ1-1	CASSLFGSATEAFF	TGTGCCAGCAGTTTATTCGGCAGCGCCACTGAAGCTTTCTTT
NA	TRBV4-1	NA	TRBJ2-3	CASSQAYREGTDTQYF	TGCGCCAGCAGCCAAGCGTACAGGGAAGGGACAGATACGCAGTATTTT
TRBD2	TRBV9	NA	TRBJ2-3	CASSGPVAGVLTDTQYF	TGTGCCAGCAGCGGCCCTGTAGCGGGGGTCCTCACAGATACGCAGTATTTT
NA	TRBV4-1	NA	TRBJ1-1	CASSQELTSQNTEAFF	TGCGCCAGCAGCCAAGAACTGACCAGCCAGAACACTGAAGCTTTCTTT
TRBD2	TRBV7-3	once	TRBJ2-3	CASSFYGGDTDTQYF	TGTGCCAGCAGCTTCTACGGGGGGGACACAGATACGCAGTATTTT
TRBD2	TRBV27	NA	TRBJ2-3	CASTLAGGLTDTQYF	TGTGCCAGCACATTAGCGGGGGGCCTCACAGATACGCAGTATTTT
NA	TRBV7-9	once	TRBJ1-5	CASSQGKGMHQPQHF	TGTGCCAGCAGCCAAGGTAAGGGAATGCATCAGCCCCAGCATTTT
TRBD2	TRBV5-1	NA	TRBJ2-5	CASSLSGGFQETQYF	TGCGCCAGCAGCCTTAGCGGGGGGTTCCAAGAGACCCAGTACTTC
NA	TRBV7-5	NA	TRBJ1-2	CASSSTGGGGYTF	TGTGCCAGCAGCTCGACAGGGGGCGGTGGCTACACCTTC
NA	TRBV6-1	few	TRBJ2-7	CATSIARGAGQYF	TGTGCCACCAGTATCGCAAGGGGGGCAGGCCAGTACTTC
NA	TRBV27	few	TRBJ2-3	CASTASIPRTDTQYF	TGTGCCAGCACCGCTAGCATCCCCCGCACAGATACGCAGTATTTT
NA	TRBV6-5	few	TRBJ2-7	CASSYRGTYEQYF	TGTGCCAGCAGTTACAGGGGCACCTACGAGCAGTACTTC
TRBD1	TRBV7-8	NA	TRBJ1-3	CASSTGTGGNTIYF	TGTGCCAGCAGCACCGGGACAGGGGGAAACACCATATATTTT
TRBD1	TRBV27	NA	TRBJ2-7	CASSRTGDYEQYF	TGTGCCAGCAGTCGGACAGGGGACTACGAGCAGTACTTC
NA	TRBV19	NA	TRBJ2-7	CASGEAEQYF	TGTGCCAGTGGAGAAGCCGAGCAGTACTTC
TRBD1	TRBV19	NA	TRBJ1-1	CASSAPDRGSPEAFF	TGTGCCAGTAGTGCGCCGGACAGGGGTTCGCCTGAAGCTTTCTTT
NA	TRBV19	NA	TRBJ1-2	CASSIRLIYGYTF	TGTGCCAGTAGTATACGACTCATCTATGGCTACACCTTC
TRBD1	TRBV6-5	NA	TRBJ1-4	CASSWGQINEKLFF	TGTGCCAGCAGTTGGGGACAGATTAATGAAAAACTGTTTTTT
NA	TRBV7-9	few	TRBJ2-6	CASMDGANVLTF	TGTGCCTCAATGGACGGGGCCAACGTCCTGACTTTC
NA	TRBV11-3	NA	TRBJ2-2	CASSPRGPPNTGELFF	TGTGCCAGCAGCCCCCGGGGGCCCCCGAACACCGGGGAGCTGTTTTTT
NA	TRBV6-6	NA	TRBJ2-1	CASSYPTGGGFNEQFF	TGTGCCAGCAGTTACCCTACAGGGGGGGGGTTCAATGAGCAGTTCTTC
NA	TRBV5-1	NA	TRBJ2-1	CASSEGDTGGDRQFF	TGCGCCAGCAGTGAGGGTGACACCGGGGGCGATCGGCAGTTCTTC
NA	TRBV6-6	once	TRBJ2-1	CASSSLGNEQFF	TGTGCCAGCAGTTCCTTGGGGAATGAGCAGTTCTTC
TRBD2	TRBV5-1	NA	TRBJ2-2	CASSLAGGAGTGELFF	TGCGCCAGCAGCTTGGCCGGGGGGGCCGGCACCGGGGAGCTGTTTTTT
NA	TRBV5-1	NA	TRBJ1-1	CASSLSAVEAFF	TGTGCCAGCAGCCTATCAGCCGTCGAAGCTTTCTTT
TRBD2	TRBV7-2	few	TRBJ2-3	CASRLAGGVPDTQYF	TGTGCCAGCAGGCTAGCGGGGGGGGTTCCAGATACGCAGTATTTT
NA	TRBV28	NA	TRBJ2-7	CASSSSAERDEQYF	TGTGCCAGCAGCTCCTCCGCAGAAAGAGACGAGCAGTACTTC
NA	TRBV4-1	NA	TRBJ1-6	CASSHAGPSNSPLHF	TGCGCCAGCAGCCATGCAGGGCCGTCTAATTCACCCCTCCACTTT
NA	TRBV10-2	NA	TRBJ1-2	CASSESYGYTF	TGCGCCAGCAGTGAGAGTTATGGCTACACCTTC
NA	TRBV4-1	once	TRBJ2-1	CASSPLPAAYNEQFF	TGCGCCAGCAGCCCCCTGCCGGCGGCGTACAATGAGCAGTTCTTC
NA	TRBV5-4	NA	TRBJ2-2	CASSLLDTGELFF	TGTGCCAGCAGCTTATTAGACACCGGGGAGCTGTTTTTT
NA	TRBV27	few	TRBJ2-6	CASSFWGSGANVLTF	TGTGCCAGCAGTTTTTGGGGGTCTGGGGCCAACGTCCTGACTTTC
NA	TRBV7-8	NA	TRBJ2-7	CASSQDLYEQYF	TGTGCCAGCAGCCAAGACTTGTACGAGCAGTACTTC
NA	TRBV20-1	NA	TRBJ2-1	CSASTGQFF	TGCAGTGCTTCCACAGGGCAGTTCTTC
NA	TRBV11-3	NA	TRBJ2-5	CASSPLGDETQYF	TGTGCCAGCAGCCCCCTCGGGGATGAGACCCAGTACTTC
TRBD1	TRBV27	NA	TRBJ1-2	CASSPGGQGVYGYTF	TGTGCCAGCAGCCCAGGGGGACAGGGGGTCTATGGCTACACCTTC
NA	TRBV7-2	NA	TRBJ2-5	CASSLLNQETQYF	TGTGCCAGCAGCTTACTAAACCAAGAGACCCAGTACTTC
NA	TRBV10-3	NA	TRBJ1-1	CAISESRINTEAFF	TGTGCCATCAGTGAGTCGCGAATTAACACTGAAGCTTTCTTT
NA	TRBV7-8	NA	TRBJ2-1	CASSDAEDQPYNEQFF	TGTGCCAGCAGCGACGCGGAAGACCAACCCTACAATGAGCAGTTCTTC
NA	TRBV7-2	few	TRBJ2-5	CASSYQLSQETQYF	TGTGCCAGCAGCTATCAGTTGTCCCAAGAGACCCAGTACTTC
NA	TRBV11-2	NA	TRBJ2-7	CASSSRTTGFPEQYF	TGTGCCAGCAGCTCCCGGACCACTGGTTTTCCAGAGCAGTACTTC
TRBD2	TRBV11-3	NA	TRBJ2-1	CASTLRGISNEQFF	TGTGCCAGCACCCTGCGGGGGATCTCAAATGAGCAGTTCTTC
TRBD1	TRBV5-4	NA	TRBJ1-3	CASSFSKGAGNTIYF	TGTGCCAGCAGCTTCAGCAAGGGGGCAGGAAACACCATATATTTT
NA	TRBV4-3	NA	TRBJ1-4	CASSQDSRGSEKLFF	TGCGCCAGCAGCCAAGATTCCAGGGGTAGTGAAAAACTGTTTTTT
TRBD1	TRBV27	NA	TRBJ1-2	CASSLMQGAIGYTF	TGTGCCAGCAGTTTAATGCAGGGGGCAATCGGCTACACCTTC
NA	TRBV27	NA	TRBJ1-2	CASSLSGKNPLLYGYTF	TGTGCCAGCAGTTTATCTGGGAAGAATCCTCTTCTTTATGGCTACACCTTC
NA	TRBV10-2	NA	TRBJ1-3	CASRQGATIYF	TGCGCCAGCCGCCAGGGAGCCACCATATATTTT
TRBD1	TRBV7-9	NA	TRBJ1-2	CASRDGTGDYGYTF	TGTGCCAGCAGGGATGGGACAGGGGACTATGGCTACACCTTC
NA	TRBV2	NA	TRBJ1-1	CATKTEFMNTEAFF	TGTGCCACCAAGACAGAATTTATGAACACTGAAGCTTTCTTT
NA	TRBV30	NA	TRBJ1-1	CAWSPREDTEAFF	TGTGCCTGGAGTCCCAGGGAGGACACTGAAGCTTTCTTT
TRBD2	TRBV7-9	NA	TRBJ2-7	CASSPLAGGTYYEQYF	TGTGCCAGCAGCCCCCTTGCCGGGGGGACGTATTACGAGCAGTACTTC
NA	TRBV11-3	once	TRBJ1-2	CASSSSRGYTF	TGTGCCAGCAGCTCCAGTCGGGGCTACACCTTC